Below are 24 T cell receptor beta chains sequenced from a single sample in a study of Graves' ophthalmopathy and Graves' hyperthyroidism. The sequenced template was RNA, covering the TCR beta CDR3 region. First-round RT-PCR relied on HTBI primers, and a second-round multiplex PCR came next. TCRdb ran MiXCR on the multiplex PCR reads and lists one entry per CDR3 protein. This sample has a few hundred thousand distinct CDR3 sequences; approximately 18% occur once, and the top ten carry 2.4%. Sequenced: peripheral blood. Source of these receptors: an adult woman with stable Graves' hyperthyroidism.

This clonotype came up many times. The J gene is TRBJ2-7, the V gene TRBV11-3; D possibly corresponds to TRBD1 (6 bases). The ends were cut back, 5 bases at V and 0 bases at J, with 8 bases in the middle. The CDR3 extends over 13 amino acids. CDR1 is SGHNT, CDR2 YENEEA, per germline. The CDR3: CASSHRDSYEQYF. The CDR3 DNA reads TGTGCCAGCAGCCACAGGGACTCCTACGAGCAGTACTTC.

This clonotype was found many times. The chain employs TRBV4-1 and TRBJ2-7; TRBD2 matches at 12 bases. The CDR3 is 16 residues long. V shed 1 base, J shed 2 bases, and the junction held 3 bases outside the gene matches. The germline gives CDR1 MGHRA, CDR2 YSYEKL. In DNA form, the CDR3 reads TGCGCCAGCAGCCAAGTTTGGACTAGCGGGACCTACGAGCAGTACTTC. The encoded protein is CASSQVWTSGTYEQYF.

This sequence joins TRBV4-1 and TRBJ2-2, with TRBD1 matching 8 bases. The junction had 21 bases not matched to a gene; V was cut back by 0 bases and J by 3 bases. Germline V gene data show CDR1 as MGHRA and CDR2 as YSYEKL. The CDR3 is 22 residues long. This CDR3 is CASSQDSMVSGGAGWDTGELFF. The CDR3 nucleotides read TGCGCCAGCAGCCAAGATTCGATGGTTTCAGGGGGCGCGGGTTGGGACACCGGGGAGCTGTTTTTT.

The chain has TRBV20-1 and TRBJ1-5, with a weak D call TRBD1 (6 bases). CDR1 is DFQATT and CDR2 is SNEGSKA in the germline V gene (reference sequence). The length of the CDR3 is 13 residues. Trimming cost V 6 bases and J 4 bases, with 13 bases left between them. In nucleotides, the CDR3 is TGCAGTGCCCACAGGGATTTTAATCAGCCCCAGCATTTT. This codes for CSAHRDFNQPQHF.

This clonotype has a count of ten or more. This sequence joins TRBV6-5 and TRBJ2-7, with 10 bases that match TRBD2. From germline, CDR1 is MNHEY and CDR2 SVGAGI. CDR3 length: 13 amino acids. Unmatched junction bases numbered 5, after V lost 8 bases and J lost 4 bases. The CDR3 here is CASARTSGYEQYF. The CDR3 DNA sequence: TGTGCCAGCGCCCGGACTAGCGGTTACGAGCAGTACTTC.

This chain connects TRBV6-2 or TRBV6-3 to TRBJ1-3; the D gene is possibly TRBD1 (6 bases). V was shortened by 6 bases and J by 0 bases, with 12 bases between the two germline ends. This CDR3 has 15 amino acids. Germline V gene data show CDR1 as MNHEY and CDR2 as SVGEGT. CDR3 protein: CASRLMGHSGNTIYF. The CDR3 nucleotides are TGTGCCAGCAGACTAATGGGACACTCTGGAAACACCATATATTTT.

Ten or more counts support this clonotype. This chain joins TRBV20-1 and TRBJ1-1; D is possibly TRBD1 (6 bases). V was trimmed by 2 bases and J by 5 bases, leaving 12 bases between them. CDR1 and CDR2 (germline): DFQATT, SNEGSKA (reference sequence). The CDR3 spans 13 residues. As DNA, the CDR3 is TGCAGTGCTAGACCACAGGGTAGGACTGAAGCTTTCTTT. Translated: CSARPQGRTEAFF.

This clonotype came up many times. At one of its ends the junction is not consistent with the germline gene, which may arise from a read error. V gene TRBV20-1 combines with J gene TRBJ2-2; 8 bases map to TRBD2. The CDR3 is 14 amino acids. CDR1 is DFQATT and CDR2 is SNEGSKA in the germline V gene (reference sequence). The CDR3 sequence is CSARGERGTGELFF. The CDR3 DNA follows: TGCAGTGCGAGAGGGGAGCGGGGGACCGGGGAGCTGTTTTTT.

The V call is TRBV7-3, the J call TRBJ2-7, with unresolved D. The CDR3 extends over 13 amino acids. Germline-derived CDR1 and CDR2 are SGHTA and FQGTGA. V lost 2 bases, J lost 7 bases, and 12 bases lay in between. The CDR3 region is CASSLGQLGEQYF. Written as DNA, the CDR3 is TGTGCCAGCAGCTTAGGCCAGCTGGGGGAGCAGTACTTC.

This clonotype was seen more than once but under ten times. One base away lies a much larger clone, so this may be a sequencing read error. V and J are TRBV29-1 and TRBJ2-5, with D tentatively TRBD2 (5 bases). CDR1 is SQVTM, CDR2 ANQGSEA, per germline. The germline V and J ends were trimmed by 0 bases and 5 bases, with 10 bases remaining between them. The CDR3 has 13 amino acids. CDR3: CSVEDLGVETQYF. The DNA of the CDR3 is TGCAGCGTTGAAGATCTCGGGGTGGAGACCCAGTACTTC.

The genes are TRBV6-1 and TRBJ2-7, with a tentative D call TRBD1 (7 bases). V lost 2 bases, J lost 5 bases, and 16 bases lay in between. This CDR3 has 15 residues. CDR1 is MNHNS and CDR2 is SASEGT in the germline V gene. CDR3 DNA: TGTGCCAGCAGTGAACCCAGGGGGGTGTTCCACGAGCAGTACTTC. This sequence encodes CASSEPRGVFHEQYF.

The chain's CDR3 is CASSPTSGGRDTQYF. DNA of the CDR3: TGTGCCAGCAGTCCGACTAGCGGGGGACGGGATACGCAGTATTTT. This sequence joins TRBV6-1 and TRBJ2-3; 12 bases agree with TRBD2. V gave up 5 bases and J gave up 6 bases; unmatched junction bases: 6. The CDR3 runs to 15 residues. Germline values: CDR1 MNHNS, CDR2 SASEGT.

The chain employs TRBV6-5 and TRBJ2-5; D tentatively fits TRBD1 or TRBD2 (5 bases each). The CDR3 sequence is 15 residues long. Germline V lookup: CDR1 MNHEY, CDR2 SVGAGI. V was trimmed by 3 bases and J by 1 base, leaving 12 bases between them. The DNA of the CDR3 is TGTGCCAGCAGTTATAAGGGTGGGGGCCAAGAGACCCAGTACTTC. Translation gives CASSYKGGGQETQYF.

The CDR3 loop reads CASSTGPWDGGYTF. The CDR3 DNA sequence: TGTGCCAGCAGTACTGGGCCCTGGGACGGCGGCTACACCTTC. The J gene is TRBJ1-2, the V gene TRBV6-5; tentatively, D is TRBD1 (5 bases). Germline V lookup: CDR1 MNHEY, CDR2 SVGAGI. Between the trimmed V and J ends, which lost 5 bases and 8 bases, there was a span of 18 bases. This CDR3 is 14 amino acids long.

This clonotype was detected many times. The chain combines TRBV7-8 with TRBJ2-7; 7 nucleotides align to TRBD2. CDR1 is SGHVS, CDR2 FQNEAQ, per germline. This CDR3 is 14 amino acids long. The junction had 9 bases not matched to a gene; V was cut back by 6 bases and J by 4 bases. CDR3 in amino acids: CASRAARGDYEQYF. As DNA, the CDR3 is TGTGCCAGCAGAGCAGCTCGGGGGGATTACGAGCAGTACTTC. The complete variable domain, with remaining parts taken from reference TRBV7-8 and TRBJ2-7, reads GAGVSQSPRYKVAKRGQDVALRCDPISGHVSLFWYQQALGQGPEFLTYFQNEAQLDKSGLPSDRFFAERPEGSVSTLKIQRTQQEDSAVYLCASRAARGDYEQYFGPGTRLTVT.

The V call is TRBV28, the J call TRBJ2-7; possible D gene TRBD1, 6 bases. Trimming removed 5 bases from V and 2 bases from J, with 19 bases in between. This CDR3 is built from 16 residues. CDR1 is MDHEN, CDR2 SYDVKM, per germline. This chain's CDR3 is CASSPPQHTGTYEQYF. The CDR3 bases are TGTGCCAGCAGTCCGCCGCAACACACAGGGACCTACGAGCAGTACTTC.

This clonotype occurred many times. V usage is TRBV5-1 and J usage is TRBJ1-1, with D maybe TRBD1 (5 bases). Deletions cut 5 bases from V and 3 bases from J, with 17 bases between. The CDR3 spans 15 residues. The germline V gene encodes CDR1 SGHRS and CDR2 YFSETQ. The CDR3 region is CASRTAGTTDTEAFF. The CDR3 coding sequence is TGCGCCAGCAGGACGGCTGGGACGACTGACACTGAAGCTTTCTTT.

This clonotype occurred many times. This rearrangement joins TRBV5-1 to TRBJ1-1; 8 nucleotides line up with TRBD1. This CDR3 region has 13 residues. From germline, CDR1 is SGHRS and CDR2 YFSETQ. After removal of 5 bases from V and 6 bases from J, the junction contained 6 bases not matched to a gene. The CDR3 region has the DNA TGCGCCAGCAGAGGACAGGGAGAGCCTGAAGCTTTCTTT. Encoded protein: CASRGQGEPEAFF.

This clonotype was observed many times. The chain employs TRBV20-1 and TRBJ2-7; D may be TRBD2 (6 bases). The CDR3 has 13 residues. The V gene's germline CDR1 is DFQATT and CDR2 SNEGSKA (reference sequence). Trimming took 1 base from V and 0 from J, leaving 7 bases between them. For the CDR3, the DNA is TGCAGTGCTAGAGTCGGGAGCTCCTACGAGCAGTACTTC. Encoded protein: CSARVGSSYEQYF.

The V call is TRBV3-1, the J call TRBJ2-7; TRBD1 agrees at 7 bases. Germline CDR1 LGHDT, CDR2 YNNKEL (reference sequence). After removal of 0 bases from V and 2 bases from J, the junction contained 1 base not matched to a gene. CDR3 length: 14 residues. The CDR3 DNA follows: TGTGCCAGCAGCCAAGAGGACAGGACCTACGAGCAGTACTTC. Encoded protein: CASSQEDRTYEQYF.

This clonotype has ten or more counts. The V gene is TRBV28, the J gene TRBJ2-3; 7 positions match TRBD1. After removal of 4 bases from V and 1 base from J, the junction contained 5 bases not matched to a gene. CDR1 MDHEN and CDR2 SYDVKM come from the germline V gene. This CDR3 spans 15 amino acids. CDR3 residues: CASSSGTVGTDTQYF. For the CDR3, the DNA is TGTGCCAGCAGTTCTGGGACAGTGGGCACAGATACGCAGTATTTT.

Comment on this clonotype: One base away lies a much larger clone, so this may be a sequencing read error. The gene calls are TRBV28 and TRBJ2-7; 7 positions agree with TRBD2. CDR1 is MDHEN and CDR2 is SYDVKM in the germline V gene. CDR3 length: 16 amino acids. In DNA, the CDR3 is TGTGCCAGCAGCCAAGACGATAGCGGGTCTTCCTACGATCAGTACTTC. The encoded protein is CASSQDDSGSSYDQYF.

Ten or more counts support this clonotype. The CDR3 DNA reads TGTGCCAGCAGTGCGGGACCCCAGGAGACCCAGTACTTC. Amino acids: CASSAGPQETQYF. The rearrangement joins TRBV2 to TRBJ2-5; D may correspond to TRBD1 or TRBD2 (5 bases each). This CDR3 is 13 amino acids long. CDR1 SNHLY and CDR2 FYNNEI come from the germline V gene. Deletions cut 4 bases from V and 5 bases from J, with 11 bases between.

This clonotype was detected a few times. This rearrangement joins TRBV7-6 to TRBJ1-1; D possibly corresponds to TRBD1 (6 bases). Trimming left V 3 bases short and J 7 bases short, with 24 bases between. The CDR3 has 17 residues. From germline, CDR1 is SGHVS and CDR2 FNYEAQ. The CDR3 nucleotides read TGTGCCAGCAGCTTGGACCCCGTCCGGCGGGGGGCAAATGAAGCTTTCTTT. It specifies CASSLDPVRRGANEAFF.